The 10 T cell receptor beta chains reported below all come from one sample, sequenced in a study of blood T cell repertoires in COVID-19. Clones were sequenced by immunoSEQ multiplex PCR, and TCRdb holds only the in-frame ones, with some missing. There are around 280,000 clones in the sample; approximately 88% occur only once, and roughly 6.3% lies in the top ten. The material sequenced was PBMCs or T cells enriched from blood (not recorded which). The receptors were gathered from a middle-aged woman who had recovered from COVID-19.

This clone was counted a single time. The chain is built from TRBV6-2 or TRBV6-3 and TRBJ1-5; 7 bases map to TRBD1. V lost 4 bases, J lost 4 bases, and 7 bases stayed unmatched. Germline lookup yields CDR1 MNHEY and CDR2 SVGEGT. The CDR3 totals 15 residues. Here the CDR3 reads CASSSAGQNNQPQHF. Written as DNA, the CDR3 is TGTGCCAGCAGTTCCGCGGGACAGAATAATCAGCCCCAGCATTTT.

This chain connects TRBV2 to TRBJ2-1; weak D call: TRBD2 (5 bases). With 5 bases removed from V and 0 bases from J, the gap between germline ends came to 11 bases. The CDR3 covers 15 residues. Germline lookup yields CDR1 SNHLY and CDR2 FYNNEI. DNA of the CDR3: TGTGCCAGCAGTTTTTTTGGGAGCTCCTACAATGAGCAGTTCTTC. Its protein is CASSFFGSSYNEQFF.

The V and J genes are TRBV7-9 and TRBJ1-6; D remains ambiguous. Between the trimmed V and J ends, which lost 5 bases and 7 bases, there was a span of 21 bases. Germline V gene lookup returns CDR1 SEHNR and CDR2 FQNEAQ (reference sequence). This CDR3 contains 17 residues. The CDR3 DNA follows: TGTGCCAGCAGCCCCTTGTTCGTGAAGGCGGGAAATTCACCCCTCCACTTT. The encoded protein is CASSPLFVKAGNSPLHF.

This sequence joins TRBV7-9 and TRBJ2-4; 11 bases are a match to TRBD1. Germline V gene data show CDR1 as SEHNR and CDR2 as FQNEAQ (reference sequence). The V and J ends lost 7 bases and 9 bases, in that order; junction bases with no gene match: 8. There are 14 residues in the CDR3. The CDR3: CASKGTGGLSIQYF. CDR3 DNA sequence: TGTGCCAGCAAAGGGACAGGGGGTTTAAGCATTCAGTACTTC.

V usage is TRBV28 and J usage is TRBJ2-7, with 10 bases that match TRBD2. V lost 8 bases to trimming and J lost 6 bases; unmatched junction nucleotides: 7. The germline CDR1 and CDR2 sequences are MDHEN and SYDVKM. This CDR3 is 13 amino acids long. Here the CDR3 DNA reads TGTGCCAGCTTAGCGGGAGGATTCCGCGAGCAGTACTTC. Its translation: CASLAGGFREQYF.

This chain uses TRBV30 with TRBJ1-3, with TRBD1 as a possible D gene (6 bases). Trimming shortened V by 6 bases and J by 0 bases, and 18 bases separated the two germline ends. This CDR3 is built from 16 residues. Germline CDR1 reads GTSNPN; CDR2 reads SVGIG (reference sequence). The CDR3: CACPPVRDNSGNTIYF. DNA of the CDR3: TGTGCCTGCCCCCCAGTCAGGGACAACTCTGGAAACACCATATATTTT. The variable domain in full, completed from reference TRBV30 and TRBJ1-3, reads SQTIHQWPATLVQPVGSPLSLECTVEGTSNPNLYWYRQAAGRGLQLLFYSVGIGQISSEVPQNLSASRPQDRQFILSSKKLLLSDSGFYLCACPPVRDNSGNTIYFGEGSWLTVV.

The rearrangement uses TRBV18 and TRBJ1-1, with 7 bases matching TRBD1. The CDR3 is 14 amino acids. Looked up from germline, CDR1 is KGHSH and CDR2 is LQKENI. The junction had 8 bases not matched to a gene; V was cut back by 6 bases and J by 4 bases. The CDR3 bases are TGTGCCAGCTCGCAACAGGGGCTTACCACTGAAGCTTTCTTT. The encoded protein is CASSQQGLTTEAFF.

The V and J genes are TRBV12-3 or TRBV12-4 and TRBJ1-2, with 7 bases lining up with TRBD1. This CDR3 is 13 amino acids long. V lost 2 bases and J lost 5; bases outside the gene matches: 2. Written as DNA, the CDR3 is TGTGCCAGCAGTTTAAACAGGGGATATGGCTACACCTTC. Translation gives CASSLNRGYGYTF.

CDR3 amino acids: CANEIPRGTQNYHFSGNTIYF. The CDR3 DNA reads as TGTGCCAACGAAATTCCCCGAGGGACACAGAACTACCATTTCTCTGGAAACACCATATATTTT. The chain joins TRBV19 to TRBJ1-3; D possibly corresponds to TRBD1 (6 bases). The CDR3 covers 21 residues. From germline, CDR1 is LNHDA and CDR2 SQIVND (reference sequence). V was shortened by 10 bases and J by 0 bases, with 34 bases between the two germline ends.

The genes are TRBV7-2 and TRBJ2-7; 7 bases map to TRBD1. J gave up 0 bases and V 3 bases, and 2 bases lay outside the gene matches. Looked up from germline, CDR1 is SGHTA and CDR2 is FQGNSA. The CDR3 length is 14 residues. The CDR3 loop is CASSFRDSSYEQYF. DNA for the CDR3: TGTGCCAGCAGCTTCCGGGACAGCTCCTACGAGCAGTACTTC.